A single sample is the source of the 19 T cell receptor beta chains below, sequenced in a study of T cells in Graves' hyperthyroidism and ophthalmopathy. TCR beta CDR3 regions were amplified from RNA. Researchers ran a first-round RT-PCR on the TCR CDR3 using the HTBI primer set. Each CDR3 protein gets one entry after TCRdb re-called the multiplex PCR reads with MiXCR. The sample records about 350,000 distinct CDR3 sequences, around 18% being singletons. Material: blood. The receptors were sampled from a woman aged 40 to 49 with Graves' ophthalmopathy.

This clonotype was detected many times. V usage is TRBV18 and J usage is TRBJ2-7, with D hard to call. The germline V and J ends were trimmed by 0 bases and 0 bases, with 9 bases remaining between them. The CDR3 is 15 amino acids. The germline CDR1 and CDR2 sequences are KGHSH and LQKENI. The CDR3 is CASSPPSVSSYEQYF. CDR3 DNA sequence: TGTGCCAGCTCACCACCGAGCGTGAGCTCCTACGAGCAGTACTTC.

The sample holds many counts of this clonotype. The rearrangement joins TRBV19 to TRBJ2-6; D is perhaps TRBD2 (6 bases). CDR1 and CDR2 from the germline V gene are LNHDA and SQIVND (reference sequence). This CDR3 has 16 amino acids. Between the trimmed V and J ends, which lost 4 bases and 1 base, there was a span of 11 bases. The CDR3 region has the DNA TGTGCCAGTAGTACTAAGCGGGCTTCTGGGGCCAACGTCCTGACTTTC. This translates into CASSTKRASGANVLTF.

The table lists this clonotype with many counts. One junction end does not reproduce the germline sequence, and a read error may be involved. The chain uses TRBV20-1 and TRBJ2-4, with TRBD1 matching over 9 bases. This CDR3 comprises 17 residues. Per the germline V gene, CDR1 is DFQATT and CDR2 is SNEGSKA (reference sequence). CDR3 sequence: CGARRFPGQGTKNIQYF. As DNA, the CDR3 is TGCGGTGCTAGAAGATTTCCAGGACAGGGGACCAAAAACATTCAGTACTTC.

Many counts were recorded for this clonotype. The gene calls are TRBV15 and TRBJ2-5, with D possibly TRBD1 on 6 matching bases. The germline V and J ends were trimmed by 0 bases and 2 bases, with 10 bases remaining between them. The germline gives CDR1 LNHNV, CDR2 YYDKDF (reference sequence). The CDR3 length is 15 residues. CDR3 residues: CATSRDRDTQETQYF. CDR3 nucleotide sequence: TGTGCCACCAGCAGAGACCGGGACACTCAAGAGACCCAGTACTTC.

This clonotype was seen just once. The rearrangement links TRBV6-1 to TRBJ1-5, with TRBD1 as a possible D gene (5 bases). The CDR3 totals 13 residues. V lost 6 bases and J lost 2, with 8 bases in between. CDR1 is MNHNS and CDR2 is SASEGT in the germline V gene. CDR3 region: CASRGGGNQPQHF. CDR3 bases: TGTGCCAGCAGGGGGGGAGGCAATCAGCCCCAGCATTTT.

The chain joins TRBV12-3 or TRBV12-4 to TRBJ1-2; 10 bases are shared with TRBD1. CDR3 length: 14 residues. Trimming removed 4 bases from V and 7 bases from J; junction bases left unmatched: 6. The CDR3 reads CASSWTGGSGGYTF. Written as DNA, the CDR3 is TGTGCCAGCAGTTGGACAGGGGGTTCGGGTGGCTACACCTTC.

The sample holds many counts of this clonotype. V is TRBV30 and J is TRBJ2-2; a weak D match, TRBD1 (7 bases). Germline V lookup: CDR1 GTSNPN, CDR2 SVGIG (reference sequence). Trimming shortened V by 7 bases and J by 7 bases, and 19 bases separated the two germline ends. The CDR3 runs 14 residues. The CDR3 DNA reads TGTGCCTCTTGGTCCAGGGGGGACCGCGGGGAGCTGTTTTTT. It codes for CASWSRGDRGELFF.

The chain couples TRBV6-1 to TRBJ2-5; the D is unclear. The CDR3 has 14 amino acids. Germline CDR1 MNHNS, CDR2 SASEGT. The ends were cut back, 7 bases at V and 11 bases at J, with 23 bases in the middle. CDR3 in DNA: TGTGCCAGCACCGACCCAAGACCGATACGGATACAGTACTTC. Amino acids: CASTDPRPIRIQYF.

In this sample, this clonotype turned up many times. This could be a read error, since a much larger clone is one nucleotide away. No conserved phenylalanine or tryptophan ends this CDR3, so it is likely a read error. V and J are TRBV12-5 and TRBJ2-7; unclear D gene. V was trimmed by 1 base and J by 2 bases, leaving 3 bases between them. Germline V gene data show CDR1 as LGHNT and CDR2 as FRNRAP. This CDR3 region has 12 residues. CDR3 region: CASGLGAYEQYS. The CDR3 DNA reads TGTGCTAGTGGTTTGGGGGCCTACGAGCAGTACTCC.

This clonotype occurred many times. This chain connects TRBV12-3 or TRBV12-4 to TRBJ2-2, with no clear D. Trimming cost V 5 bases and J 8 bases, with 9 bases left between them. CDR3 length: 12 residues. CDR3 coding DNA: TGTGCCAGCAGTGCCATATATGGGGAGCTGTTTTTT. Encoded protein: CASSAIYGELFF.

V and J are TRBV28 and TRBJ2-7; 7 bases line up with TRBD1. Germline-derived CDR1 and CDR2 are MDHEN and SYDVKM. J lost 3 bases, V lost 3 bases, and 8 bases had no gene match. The CDR3 is 15 amino acids. CDR3 in DNA: TGTGCCAGCAGTTTGCCTAGGGGGCTGAGCTACGAGCAGTACTTC. This sequence encodes CASSLPRGLSYEQYF.

This clonotype was recorded many times. Compared with germline, one end of the junction differs, possibly owing to a read error. The rearrangement uses TRBV6-1 and TRBJ2-7; D tentatively fits TRBD1 or TRBD2 (6 bases each). The CDR3 contains 13 residues. Looked up from germline, CDR1 is MNHNS and CDR2 is SASEGT. The CDR3 reads CDSKAGGGYEQYF. CDR3 DNA: TGTGACAGCAAGGCCGGGGGCGGCTACGAGCAGTACTTC.

This clonotype showed up just a few times. This chain connects TRBV18 to TRBJ1-2; D is uncertain. Trimming took 6 bases from V and 4 from J, leaving 21 bases between them. This CDR3 region has 16 residues. Germline values: CDR1 KGHSH, CDR2 LQKENI. In nucleotides, the CDR3 is TGTGCCAGCTCCCGTGGGGAGATAGCGATGGGCTATGGCTACACCTTC. Amino acids: CASSRGEIAMGYGYTF.

This clonotype was detected a few times. The chain couples TRBV4-1 to TRBJ1-5, with 11 bases fitting TRBD1. V was clipped by 1 base and J by 6 bases; unmatched bases: 2. The germline V gene encodes CDR1 MGHRA and CDR2 YSYEKL. The CDR3 sequence is 15 residues long. Here the CDR3 reads CASSQGTGGFQPQHF. In DNA, the CDR3 is TGCGCCAGCAGCCAAGGGACAGGGGGCTTTCAGCCCCAGCATTTT.

This clonotype was observed at least ten times. The chain combines TRBV7-8 with TRBJ2-2; perhaps TRBD1 as D (6 bases). Germline-derived CDR1 and CDR2 are SGHVS and FQNEAQ. V was clipped by 3 bases and J by 2 bases, with 10 bases between them. The CDR3 sequence is 15 residues long. CDR3 sequence (DNA): TGTGCCAGCAGCTTCTGGACAGCAAACACCGGGGAGCTGTTTTTT. Its translation is CASSFWTANTGELFF.

This clonotype was seen ten or more times. The V call is TRBV2, the J call TRBJ2-7; 9 bases map to TRBD2. Germline CDR1 and CDR2: SNHLY and FYNNEI. After removal of 8 bases from V and 2 bases from J, the junction contained 10 bases not matched to a gene. CDR3 size: 15 residues. The CDR3 coding sequence is TGTGCCAGCCGACTTGGGCCTAGCGGGGCCTACGAGCAGTACTTC. Its translation is CASRLGPSGAYEQYF.

This clonotype showed up many times. The chain employs TRBV7-8 and TRBJ1-3; D uncertain. The germline gives CDR1 SGHVS, CDR2 FQNEAQ. Trimming stripped 4 bases from V and 0 bases from J, with 19 bases between. The CDR3 is 18 residues long. The CDR3 reads CASSSIRRDKYSGNTIYF. CDR3 DNA: TGTGCCAGCAGCTCTATTCGCCGTGACAAGTACTCTGGAAACACCATATATTTT.

This clonotype was seen only a few times. The rearrangement uses TRBV27 and TRBJ2-7; 8 nucleotides align to TRBD2. V gave up 4 bases and J gave up 0 bases; unmatched junction bases: 14. The CDR3 contains 18 residues. Germline V gene lookup returns CDR1 MNHEY and CDR2 SMNVEV (reference sequence). DNA for the CDR3: TGTGCCAGCAGTTCCCTCGGATTAGCGGGAAGCTTCTCCTACGAGCAGTACTTC. It yields the protein CASSSLGLAGSFSYEQYF.

J is TRBJ2-2 and V is TRBV12-3 or TRBV12-4; 7 nucleotides line up with TRBD1. V shed 1 base, J shed 4 bases, and the junction held 6 bases outside the gene matches. The CDR3 runs 16 residues. Here the CDR3 DNA reads TGTGCCAGCAGTTTAGGGAAGGGGGCCCCCACCGGGGAGCTGTTTTTT. Translation: CASSLGKGAPTGELFF.